This is a list of T cell receptor beta chains from one sample in a study of early T cells in non-severe SARS-CoV-2 infection. Via MiXCR, TCRdb re-called the 5' RACE reads, giving one row per CDR3 protein. The repertoire holds approximately 70,000 distinct CDR3 sequences, approximately 12% seen once, with about 1.3% in the top ten. The sequenced sample consisted of whole blood. The source of these receptors is an adult who was a healthcare worker with PCR-confirmed SARS-CoV-2 infection or an uninfected control (not recorded which). CDR3s include the opening cysteine and the closing phenylalanine or tryptophan. Each record gives: D gene, J gene, V gene, clone size, CDR3 protein, CDR3 DNA. The D gene is left open where the match is weak. Clone sizes are given selectively: once, few, many, or a class where the clone is expanded.

>.|TRBJ1-5|TRBV21-1|many
CASSRLAPGQGLKGSNQPQHF
TGTGCCAGCAGCAGACTGGCACCGGGACAGGGGCTAAAGGGGAGCAATCAGCCCCAGCATTTT
>TRBD1|TRBJ2-3|TRBV28|many
CASGRDSLRDTQYF
TGTGCCAGCGGCCGGGACAGTCTAAGGGATACGCAGTATTTT
>TRBD2|TRBJ2-1|TRBV11-2|many
CASSDGLADNEQFF
TGTGCCAGCAGTGACGGACTAGCTGACAATGAGCAGTTCTTC
>.|TRBJ1-1|TRBV30|many
CAWNRVNTEAFF
TGTGCCTGGAACAGGGTGAACACTGAAGCTTTCTTT
>TRBD2|TRBJ2-5|TRBV5-1|.
CASSLAPVPSGRQETQYF
TGCGCCAGCAGCTTGGCCCCCGTGCCTAGCGGTAGACAAGAGACCCAGTACTTC
>.|TRBJ1-5|TRBV12-3/TRBV12-4|many
CASSPPGGATGNQPQHF
TGTGCCAGCAGTCCCCCCGGGGGGGCTACAGGCAATCAGCCCCAGCATTTT
>.|TRBJ2-1|TRBV7-9|.
CASSPGNNEQFF
TGTGCCAGCAGCCCAGGTAACAATGAGCAGTTCTTC
>.|TRBJ2-5|TRBV7-2|.
CASSLYSEETQYF
TGTGCCAGCAGCTTATATTCGGAAGAGACCCAGTACTTC
>.|TRBJ2-2|TRBV5-1|many
CASSSLSGVNTGELFF
TGCGCCAGCAGCTCCCTTTCGGGAGTTAACACCGGGGAGCTGTTTTTT
>.|TRBJ2-6|TRBV7-2|many
CASSFAFSGANVLTF
TGTGCCAGCAGCTTCGCCTTCTCTGGGGCCAACGTCCTGACTTTC
>.|TRBJ2-4|TRBV5-6|many
CASSLVRLAKNIQYF
TGTGCCAGCAGCTTGGTTAGACTAGCCAAAAACATTCAGTACTTC
>.|TRBJ1-2|TRBV29-1|many
CSVLVGLGGYTF
TGCAGCGTTTTGGTGGGTCTCGGGGGCTACACCTTC
>.|TRBJ2-5|TRBV7-6|many
CASSLKGLGETQYF
TGTGCCAGCAGCTTAAAGGGCCTTGGGGAGACCCAGTACTTC
>.|TRBJ2-2|TRBV12-3/TRBV12-4|many
CASSFDRRNTGELFF
TGTGCCAGCAGTTTTGACAGGAGGAACACCGGGGAGCTGTTTTTT
>TRBD2|TRBJ2-7|TRBV29-1|few
CSAASGRYEQYF
TGCAGCGCAGCTAGCGGGAGGTACGAGCAGTACTTC
>.|TRBJ2-7|TRBV28|few
CASRRQSYYEQYF
TGTGCCAGCAGACGACAGTCCTACTACGAGCAGTACTTC
>.|TRBJ2-1|TRBV24-1|.
CATGGRDSYNEQFF
TGTGCCACCGGTGGACGGGACTCCTACAATGAGCAGTTCTTC
>TRBD2|TRBJ2-7|TRBV11-2|many
CASSLELAGDIEQYF
TGTGCCAGCAGCTTAGAACTAGCGGGAGATATCGAGCAGTACTTC
>.|TRBJ2-7|TRBV20-1|many
CSATLSSYEQYF
TGCAGTGCTACCCTGAGCTCCTACGAGCAGTACTTC
>TRBD2|TRBJ2-1|TRBV29-1|.
CSVLSGRADEQFF
TGCAGCGTTCTTAGCGGGAGGGCCGATGAGCAGTTCTTC
>TRBD1|TRBJ2-2|TRBV19|many
CASIAGQGATGELFF
TGTGCCAGTATTGCGGGACAGGGTGCCACCGGGGAGCTGTTTTTT
>TRBD1|TRBJ1-1|TRBV29-1|few
CSVKGQGNTEAFF
TGCAGCGTAAAGGGACAGGGGAACACTGAAGCTTTCTTT
>TRBD1|TRBJ1-2|TRBV24-1|many
CATSDSSGWTGTYGYTF
TGTGCCACCAGTGACAGTTCGGGTTGGACAGGGACCTATGGCTACACCTTC
>.|TRBJ1-5|TRBV9|many
CASSALGGGNQPQHF
TGTGCCAGCAGCGCCCTTGGAGGGGGCAATCAGCCCCAGCATTTT
>TRBD1|TRBJ2-1|TRBV10-3|many
CAISESGDRDFNEQFF
TGTGCCATCAGTGAGTCAGGTGACAGGGATTTTAATGAGCAGTTCTTC
>.|TRBJ2-2|TRBV15|many
CATSSRRETGELFF
TGTGCCACCAGCAGTAGGAGAGAGACCGGGGAGCTGTTTTTT
>TRBD2|TRBJ2-1|TRBV24-1|many
CATSDPTSWSSYNEQFF
TGTGCCACCAGTGACCCGACTAGCTGGAGCTCCTACAATGAGCAGTTCTTC
>TRBD1|TRBJ1-6|TRBV2|many
CASSERPPGTGLNSPLHF
TGTGCCAGCAGTGAAAGGCCTCCCGGGACAGGCCTTAATTCACCCCTCCACTTT
>TRBD2|TRBJ2-1|TRBV19|many
CASSMGTSGMSYNEQFF
TGTGCCAGTAGTATGGGGACTAGCGGGATGTCCTACAATGAGCAGTTCTTC
>.|TRBJ2-5|TRBV11-2|few
CASSWQRETQYF
TGTGCCAGCAGCTGGCAACGGGAGACCCAGTACTTC
>.|TRBJ2-7|TRBV29-1|few
CSVRNTGYEQYF
TGCAGCGTTCGAAATACAGGCTACGAGCAGTACTTC
>.|TRBJ2-5|TRBV14|many
CASSRTFGGLEQETQYF
TGTGCCAGCAGCCGTACCTTCGGGGGGCTAGAACAAGAGACCCAGTACTTC
>.|TRBJ2-7|TRBV5-6|many
CASSLGVGSYEQYF
TGTGCCAGCAGCTTGGGGGTGGGCTCCTACGAGCAGTACTTC
>TRBD1|TRBJ2-1|TRBV7-9|many
CASSSGQGALGPYNEQFF
TGTGCCAGCAGCTCGGGACAGGGGGCCCTGGGCCCCTACAATGAGCAGTTCTTC
>TRBD2|TRBJ2-1|TRBV20-1|many
CSARDPSGSYNEQFF
TGCAGTGCTAGAGATCCTAGCGGCTCCTACAATGAGCAGTTCTTC
>.|TRBJ2-1|TRBV12-3/TRBV12-4|once
CASSLTGLNEQFF
TGTGCCAGCAGTTTAACAGGGCTCAATGAGCAGTTCTTC
>TRBD1|TRBJ2-7|TRBV6-2/TRBV6-3|few
CASSRGQGAYEQYF
TGTGCCAGCAGTAGGGGCCAGGGGGCCTACGAGCAGTACTTC
>.|TRBJ2-6|TRBV19|many
CASTMGVFQRAFPGANVLTF
TGTGCCAGTACTATGGGGGTATTTCAGCGGGCTTTTCCTGGGGCCAACGTCCTGACTTTC
>TRBD1|TRBJ2-3|TRBV5-1|many
CASSSTRDRPSYGTQYF
TGCGCCAGCAGCTCAACAAGGGACAGACCCTCTTATGGTACGCAGTATTTT
>.|TRBJ1-2|TRBV6-2/TRBV6-3|many
CASSPGQNYGYTF
TGTGCCAGCAGTCCTGGACAGAACTATGGCTACACCTTC
>.|TRBJ1-1|TRBV7-2|many
CASSFVTGSGAEAFF
TGTGCCAGCAGCTTCGTTACAGGGTCGGGGGCTGAAGCTTTCTTT
>.|TRBJ2-6|TRBV10-3|many
CATTGVGANVLTF
TGTGCCACGACAGGCGTCGGGGCCAACGTCCTGACTTTC
>.|TRBJ2-3|TRBV4-2|many
CASSQDRGGADTQYF
TGTGCCAGCAGCCAAGATCGAGGAGGAGCAGATACGCAGTATTTT
>TRBD1|TRBJ2-1|TRBV10-3|.
CAISTRGQGGDEQFF
TGTGCCATCAGCACGAGAGGACAGGGTGGAGATGAGCAGTTCTTC
>.|TRBJ2-3|TRBV9|many
CASSVVSDTQYF
TGTGCCAGCAGCGTAGTTTCAGATACGCAGTATTTT
>TRBD1|TRBJ2-4|TRBV7-2|few
CASSRLTGSENIQYF
TGTGCCAGCAGCCGACTGACAGGGTCGGAAAACATTCAGTACTTC
>.|TRBJ2-3|TRBV28|.
CASRPGTRADTQYF
TGTGCCAGCAGGCCCGGTACTAGGGCAGATACGCAGTATTTT
>.|TRBJ2-4|TRBV7-2|few
CASKSGLAKNIQYF
TGTGCCAGCAAGTCAGGACTAGCCAAAAACATTCAGTACTTC
>.|TRBJ1-6|TRBV10-2|many
CASSEYPLRQGASYNSPLHF
TGCGCCAGCAGTGAGTACCCTCTACGCCAGGGAGCCTCCTATAATTCACCCCTCCACTTT
>.|TRBJ2-4|TRBV29-1|many
CSVEGRAKNIQYF
TGCAGCGTTGAGGGGAGAGCCAAAAACATTCAGTACTTC
>.|TRBJ1-6|TRBV6-1|many
CASSGSGRIQNSPLHF
TGTGCCAGCAGTGGGTCAGGCCGGATACAAAATTCACCCCTCCACTTT
>TRBD1|TRBJ2-5|TRBV5-4|many
CASSLAGQGAGETQYF
TGTGCCAGCAGCTTGGCGGGACAGGGGGCAGGAGAGACCCAGTACTTC
>.|TRBJ1-6|TRBV30|many
CAWSDGFFTANSPLHF
TGTGCCTGGAGTGACGGGTTTTTCACAGCGAATTCACCCCTCCACTTT
>TRBD1|TRBJ2-5|TRBV6-1|many
CASTQTRDSETQYF
TGTGCCAGCACCCAAACTAGGGACAGCGAGACCCAGTACTTC
>.|TRBJ1-1|TRBV7-2|few
CASSIEPGRRNTEAFF
TGTGCCAGCAGCATCGAGCCCGGGCGGAGGAACACTGAAGCTTTCTTT
>TRBD2|TRBJ2-7|TRBV6-2/TRBV6-3|.
CASSYPVAGTPYEQYF
TGTGCCAGCAGTTATCCGGTAGCGGGGACCCCCTACGAGCAGTACTTC
>.|TRBJ2-4|TRBV20-1|.
CSARGAMAKNIQYF
TGCAGTGCTAGGGGGGCTATGGCCAAAAACATTCAGTACTTC
>TRBD1|TRBJ2-7|TRBV20-1|many
CSANPDRAGGYEQYF
TGCAGTGCAAATCCCGACAGGGCCGGCGGTTACGAGCAGTACTTC
>TRBD1|TRBJ2-7|TRBV12-3/TRBV12-4|many
CASSFLEGAFYEQYF
TGTGCCAGCAGTTTCTTAGAGGGGGCCTTCTACGAGCAGTACTTC